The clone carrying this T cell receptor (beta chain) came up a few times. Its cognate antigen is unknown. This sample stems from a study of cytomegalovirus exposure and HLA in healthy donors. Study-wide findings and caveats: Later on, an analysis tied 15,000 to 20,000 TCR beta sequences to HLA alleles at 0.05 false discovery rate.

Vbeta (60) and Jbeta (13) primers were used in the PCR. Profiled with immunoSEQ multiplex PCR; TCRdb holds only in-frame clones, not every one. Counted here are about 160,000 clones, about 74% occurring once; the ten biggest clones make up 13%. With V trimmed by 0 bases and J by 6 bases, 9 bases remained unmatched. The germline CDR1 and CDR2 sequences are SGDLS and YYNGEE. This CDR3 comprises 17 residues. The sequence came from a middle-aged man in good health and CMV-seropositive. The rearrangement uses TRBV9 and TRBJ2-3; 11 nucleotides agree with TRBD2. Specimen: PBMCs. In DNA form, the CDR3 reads TGTGCCAGCAGCGTAGCAGGACTAGCGGGCCCCCTGGATACGCAGTATTTT. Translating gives CASSVAGLAGPLDTQYF. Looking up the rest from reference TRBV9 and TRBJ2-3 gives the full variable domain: DSGVTQTPKHLITATGQRVTLRCSPRSGDLSVYWYQQSLDQGLQFLIQYYNGEERAKGNILERFSAQQFPDLHSELNLSSLELGDSALYFCASSVAGLAGPLDTQYFGPGTRLTVL.